The next 30 T cell receptor beta chains were all read from a single sample in a study of identical twins. TCRdb reanalysed the 5' RACE reads using MiXCR and keeps one entry per CDR3 protein. Found here are about 20,000 distinct CDR3 sequences, just under 70% of them singletons; the top ten hold approximately 6%. The sample consisted of memory (CD45RO+) T cells sorted from blood. All receptors come from a woman between 18 and 30 years old in good health. This table probably holds off-target reads from a library built for another chain.

V is TRBV18 and J is TRBJ2-5, with 12 bases lining up with TRBD2. The CDR3 consists of 16 residues. Germline loops: CDR1 KGHSH, CDR2 LQKENI. V dropped 3 bases and J dropped 5; count of bases not matched to a gene: 7. The CDR3 here is CASSPTSGRSGETQYF. The CDR3 nucleotides read TGTGCCAGCTCACCGACTAGCGGGAGATCAGGGGAGACCCAGTACTTC.

This clonotype came up a few times. The chain combines TRBV7-8 with TRBJ2-5; 10 bases are a match to TRBD2. The CDR3 length is 17 residues. V was pared by 2 bases and J by 6 bases, with 12 bases of the junction left unmatched. Per the germline V gene, CDR1 is SGHVS and CDR2 is FQNEAQ. CDR3 sequence: CASSLPRAGGQGKTQYF. The CDR3 DNA follows: TGTGCCAGCAGCTTACCTCGAGCGGGAGGGCAAGGGAAGACCCAGTACTTC.

This clonotype was seen only a few times. This rearrangement joins TRBV7-6 to TRBJ2-1, with D possibly TRBD2 on 6 matching bases. The CDR3 runs to 13 residues. Germline V gene data show CDR1 as SGHVS and CDR2 as FNYEAQ. V was shortened by 3 bases and J by 4 bases, with 7 bases between the two germline ends. CDR3 protein: CASSFSGYNEQFF. In DNA, the CDR3 is TGTGCCAGCAGCTTTAGCGGTTACAATGAGCAGTTCTTC.

The rearrangement uses TRBV24-1 and TRBJ2-7, with a tentative D call TRBD1 (5 bases). Deletions cut 1 base from V and 7 bases from J, with 13 bases between. The CDR3 has 14 amino acids. CDR1 and CDR2 (germline): KGHDR, SFDVKD. In DNA form, the CDR3 reads TGTGCCACCAGTGATTTAGACAGACCCTGGGAGCAGTACTTC. This gives the protein CATSDLDRPWEQYF.

This clonotype turned up a few times. The V call is TRBV29-1, the J call TRBJ2-1, with D perhaps TRBD2 (5 bases). Germline V gene lookup returns CDR1 SQVTM and CDR2 ANQGSEA. The length of the CDR3 is 13 residues. V lost 7 bases, J lost 5 bases, and 15 bases lay in between. For the CDR3, the DNA is TGCAGCGCCTCGCCCTCAGCGGACAATGAGCAGTTCTTC. Encoded protein: CSASPSADNEQFF.

The J gene is TRBJ2-1, the V gene TRBV19; the D is unclear. The CDR3 runs 14 residues. The V and J ends lost 5 bases and 5 bases respectively, with 13 bases between them. CDR1 and CDR2 from the germline V gene are LNHDA and SQIVND (reference sequence). The CDR3 region is CASSSTDRHNEQFF. The CDR3 region has the DNA TGTGCCAGTAGTTCCACAGACCGTCACAATGAGCAGTTCTTC.

V is TRBV13 and J is TRBJ2-2, with 9 nucleotides matching TRBD1. The CDR3 has 15 amino acids. Germline V gives CDR1 PRHDT, CDR2 FYEKMQ (reference sequence). V shed 5 bases and J 4 bases; nucleotides not matched to a gene: 5. The CDR3 protein is CASSLSGQGTGELFF. The CDR3 nucleotides read TGTGCCAGCAGCCTGTCGGGACAGGGCACCGGGGAGCTGTTTTTT.

The chain links TRBV7-3 to TRBJ2-7; 9 positions agree with TRBD2. Germline V lookup: CDR1 SGHTA, CDR2 FQGTGA. The CDR3 sequence is 15 residues long. After removal of 5 bases from V and 2 bases from J, the junction contained 7 bases not matched to a gene. This chain's CDR3 is CASSPLLAGPYEQYF. The CDR3 region has the DNA TGTGCCAGCAGCCCTCTCCTAGCGGGGCCCTACGAGCAGTACTTC.

This chain uses TRBV7-9 with TRBJ2-3; D is undetermined. The V end was cut by 0 bases, the J end by 6 bases, with 7 bases between. The CDR3 spans 13 residues. Germline CDR1 SEHNR, CDR2 FQNEAQ (reference sequence). DNA for the CDR3: TGTGCCAGCAGCTTAGCGGGCTGGGATACGCAGTATTTT. This encodes CASSLAGWDTQYF.

The chain combines TRBV6-1 with TRBJ2-5, with D perhaps matching TRBD1 (6 bases). Trimming removed 5 bases at V and 5 bases at J, with 12 bases between. Germline lookup yields CDR1 MNHNS and CDR2 SASEGT. The CDR3 length is 13 residues. CDR3 bases: TGTGCCAGCAGTCGGACAGCCTTGGAGACCCAGTACTTC. This sequence encodes CASSRTALETQYF.

The chain couples TRBV2 to TRBJ2-7; no firm D call. CDR1 and CDR2 (germline): SNHLY, FYNNEI. The V end lost 5 bases, the J end lost 3 bases, and 17 bases lay between the germline ends. This CDR3 has 15 residues. CDR3 residues: CASSTTTLRHYEQYF. DNA of the CDR3: TGTGCCAGCAGTACGACAACCCTTAGGCACTACGAGCAGTACTTC.

This clonotype appeared once. The V call is TRBV2, the J call TRBJ2-1; TRBD2 aligns across 8 bases. Per germline, CDR1 SNHLY and CDR2 FYNNEI. Losses at the gene ends were 11 bases for V and 8 bases for J; bases not matched to a gene: 11. The CDR3 has 13 residues. The CDR3 sequence: CAGEREKEDEQFF. For the CDR3, the DNA is TGTGCCGGTGAGCGGGAGAAAGAAGATGAGCAGTTCTTC.

The chain employs TRBV6-1 and TRBJ2-3, with TRBD2 matching over 9 bases. The CDR3 consists of 14 residues. Germline-derived CDR1 and CDR2 are MNHNS and SASEGT. Germline trimming cut 5 bases from V and 4 bases from J; bases unmatched to any gene: 4. The CDR3 protein is CASSLAGRPDTQYF. CDR3 DNA sequence: TGTGCCAGCAGTCTAGCGGGGAGGCCAGATACGCAGTATTTT.

The rearrangement uses TRBV25-1 and TRBJ2-1; no definite D call. The CDR3 covers 12 residues. From germline, CDR1 is MGHDK and CDR2 SYGVNS. V was cut by 10 bases and J by 6 bases, with 13 bases left in between. The CDR3 nucleotides are TGTGCCACGGGCCACCTGGGCAATGAGCAGTTCTTC. This gives the protein CATGHLGNEQFF.

The chain joins TRBV29-1 to TRBJ2-3; a possible D gene is TRBD2 (5 bases). CDR1 is SQVTM, CDR2 ANQGSEA, per germline. Deletions cut 7 bases from V and 4 bases from J, with 15 bases between. This CDR3 has 13 amino acids. The chain's CDR3 is CSASDFGADTQYF. The CDR3 bases are TGCAGCGCGAGTGATTTCGGGGCAGATACGCAGTATTTT.

V gene TRBV29-1 combines with J gene TRBJ2-3; D gene ambiguous. Trimming stripped 6 bases from V and 6 bases from J, with 4 bases between. CDR1 is SQVTM and CDR2 is ANQGSEA in the germline V gene. The CDR3 consists of 9 residues. This CDR3 is CSVGDTQYF. DNA of the CDR3: TGCAGCGTGGGTGATACGCAGTATTTT.

This clonotype showed up just once. This sequence joins TRBV10-3 and TRBJ1-2, with 7 bases lining up with TRBD1. The germline V gene encodes CDR1 ENHRY and CDR2 SYGVKD. With V trimmed by 9 bases and J by 0 bases, 4 bases remained unmatched. The CDR3 is made up of 13 amino acids. The CDR3 DNA reads as TGTGCCATTCGGGACAGTCCTAACTATGGCTACACCTTC. It specifies CAIRDSPNYGYTF.

V gene TRBV9 combines with J gene TRBJ2-3; TRBD1 matches at 7 bases. The CDR3 is made up of 12 amino acids. Trimming cost V 2 bases and J 7 bases; bases outside gene matches: 1. Per germline, CDR1 SGDLS and CDR2 YYNGEE. The CDR3 protein is CASSVDRNTQYF. The DNA for the CDR3 is TGTGCCAGCAGCGTGGACAGGAATACGCAGTATTTT.

The DNA for the CDR3 is TGTGCCAGCAGTGGAACTCCTGGGACCTACAATGAGCAGTTCTTC. Residues: CASSGTPGTYNEQFF. This chain joins TRBV25-1 and TRBJ2-1; no clear D. Germline V gene data show CDR1 as MGHDK and CDR2 as SYGVNS. The CDR3 has 15 amino acids. Deletions cut 4 bases from V and 2 bases from J, with 12 bases between.

This clonotype was found a few times. Written as DNA, the CDR3 is TGCGCCAGCAGCCAGACAGGGATTGGTAGCAATCAGCCCCAGCATTTT. Protein: CASSQTGIGSNQPQHF. The chain couples TRBV4-1 to TRBJ1-5, with 7 bases that match TRBD1. In germline, CDR1 is MGHRA, CDR2 YSYEKL. V was clipped by 3 bases and J by 0 bases; unmatched bases: 5. The CDR3 has 16 amino acids.

The chain recombines TRBV2 with TRBJ2-1, with 7 bases lining up with TRBD2. This CDR3 comprises 16 residues. After removal of 6 bases from V and 6 bases from J, the junction contained 14 bases not matched to a gene. CDR1 SNHLY and CDR2 FYNNEI come from the germline V gene. This CDR3 reads CASSQETSLIPNEQFF. For the CDR3, the DNA is TGTGCCAGCAGCCAGGAGACTAGCCTAATTCCCAATGAGCAGTTCTTC.

This rearrangement joins TRBV6-5 to TRBJ2-7; tentatively, D is TRBD2 (5 bases). This CDR3 is built from 15 residues. CDR1 MNHEY and CDR2 SVGAGI come from the germline V gene. V lost 5 bases, J lost 3 bases, and 17 bases lay in between. The CDR3 bases are TGTGCCAGCAGTGCGGTCAGCGGACTCCTCTACGAGCAGTACTTC. The encoded protein is CASSAVSGLLYEQYF.

This clonotype has only a few counts. The gene calls are TRBV23-1 and TRBJ2-1; a weak D match, TRBD2 (5 bases). TRBV23-1 is identified as an open reading frame with a role that is uncertain. V lost 4 bases and J 5 bases, leaving 12 bases between the germline ends. This CDR3 contains 14 residues. Written as DNA, the CDR3 is TGCGCCAGCAGTCCAAGTGGGAGAAACAATGAGCAGTTCTTC. The encoded protein is CASSPSGRNNEQFF.

Only one count was recorded for this clonotype. The V gene is TRBV5-6, the J gene TRBJ2-1; D gene ambiguous. There are 14 residues in the CDR3. Trimming took off 1 base at V and 9 bases at J, with 14 bases between the two ends. Germline CDR1 SGHDT, CDR2 YYEEEE. CDR3 loop: CASSLRRSPGEQFF. The CDR3 DNA is TGTGCCAGCAGCTTGCGGCGGTCCCCTGGTGAGCAGTTCTTC.

This sequence joins TRBV11-2 and TRBJ2-1, with 8 bases matching TRBD2. V shed 4 bases and J 9 bases; nucleotides not matched to a gene: 14. Germline CDR1 is SGHAT and CDR2 is FQNNGV. The CDR3 length is 16 residues. The CDR3, as DNA: TGTGCCAGCAGCTCGCGGACTAGCCCCGGACACAGTGAGCAGTTCTTC. This gives the protein CASSSRTSPGHSEQFF.

The chain combines TRBV7-7 with TRBJ1-1; possible D gene TRBD1, 6 bases. V lost 5 bases and J lost 1, with 8 bases in between. Germline V CDR1 and CDR2: SSHAT, FNYEAQ (reference sequence). The CDR3 has 13 residues. The CDR3 DNA reads as TGTGCCAGCAGCCAGGGGACGAACACTGAAGCTTTCTTT. This sequence encodes CASSQGTNTEAFF.

DNA for the CDR3: TGTGCCAGCAGCTACCGGACAGGGGGGAACGGGGAGCTGTTTTTT. Translation: CASSYRTGGNGELFF. The rearrangement uses TRBV11-2 and TRBJ2-2, with 10 positions matching TRBD1. Germline trimming cut 4 bases from V and 7 bases from J; bases unmatched to any gene: 6. This CDR3 is built from 15 residues. CDR1 is SGHAT, CDR2 FQNNGV, per germline.

In its sample, this clonotype was seen once. The CDR3 DNA reads TGTGCCAGCAGCGCCGGCGGGGCCTCCTACGAGCAGTACTTC. Its translation: CASSAGGASYEQYF. The gene calls are TRBV6-6 and TRBJ2-7, with a tentative D call TRBD2 (6 bases). V shed 6 bases and J shed 0 bases, with 12 bases lying between them. CDR3 length equals 14 residues. The germline V gene has CDR1 MNHNY and CDR2 SVGAGI (reference sequence).

J is TRBJ2-3 and V is TRBV7-2; possible D gene TRBD2, 5 bases. The germline CDR1 and CDR2 sequences are SGHTA and FQGNSA. The ends were cut back, 3 bases at V and 2 bases at J, with 9 bases in the middle. The CDR3 sequence is 14 residues long. The CDR3 DNA follows: TGTGCCAGCAGCTTGGAGAGGGTCACAGATACGCAGTATTTT. It yields the protein CASSLERVTDTQYF.

The chain uses TRBV7-3 and TRBJ2-2; D call uncertain. Germline values: CDR1 SGHTA, CDR2 FQGTGA. The V gene lost 0 bases and the J gene lost 0 bases, with 8 bases spanning the gap. The CDR3 length is 16 residues. For the CDR3, the DNA is TGTGCCAGCAGCTTAACGTCAAGGGCGAACACCGGGGAGCTGTTTTTT. Protein sequence: CASSLTSRANTGELFF.